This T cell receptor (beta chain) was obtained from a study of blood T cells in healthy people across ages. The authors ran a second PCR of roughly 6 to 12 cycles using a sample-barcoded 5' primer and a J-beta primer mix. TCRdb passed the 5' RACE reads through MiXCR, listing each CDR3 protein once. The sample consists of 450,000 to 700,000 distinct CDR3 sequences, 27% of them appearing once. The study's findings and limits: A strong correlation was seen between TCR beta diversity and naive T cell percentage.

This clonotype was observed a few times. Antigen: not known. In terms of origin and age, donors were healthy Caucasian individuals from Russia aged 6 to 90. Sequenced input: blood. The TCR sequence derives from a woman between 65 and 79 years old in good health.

The CDR3 reads CASSGQGIYEQYF. The DNA of the CDR3 is TGTGCCAGCAGCGGACAGGGGATCTACGAGCAGTACTTC. The V gene is TRBV3-1, the J gene TRBJ2-7; 9 bases line up with TRBD1. This CDR3 contains 13 residues. In germline, CDR1 is LGHDT, CDR2 YNNKEL (reference sequence). The junction had 2 bases not matched to a gene; V was cut back by 5 bases and J by 3 bases.